A single sample gave rise to the 24 T cell receptor beta chains below, sequenced in a study of T cells in Graves' hyperthyroidism and ophthalmopathy. TCR beta CDR3 region amplification was performed from RNA transcripts. The HTBI set primed first-round TCR CDR3 RT-PCR. From the multiplex PCR reads, TCRdb called clonotypes with MiXCR, one entry per CDR3 protein. The sample comprises hundreds of thousands of distinct CDR3 sequences, around 22% of which are singletons, and around 64% rests with the top ten. The sample comprised blood. These receptor sequences come from a man aged 25-45 years with Graves' ophthalmopathy.

The V call is TRBV12-3 or TRBV12-4, the J call TRBJ2-4, with D unclear. V was pared by 5 bases and J by 1 base, with 9 bases between. This CDR3 region has 14 residues. The CDR3 reads CASSRPVAKNIQYF. CDR3 DNA: TGTGCCAGCAGTCGACCCGTCGCCAAAAACATTCAGTACTTC.

This clonotype was seen more than once but under ten times. The gene calls are TRBV12-3 or TRBV12-4 and TRBJ2-1; 9 positions agree with TRBD1. The CDR3 is 17 residues long. V lost 9 bases to trimming and J lost 0 bases; unmatched junction nucleotides: 12. The CDR3 region is CASKRGTGYNSYNEQFF. The CDR3 DNA reads TGTGCCAGTAAAAGAGGGACAGGGTACAACTCCTACAATGAGCAGTTCTTC.

This clonotype was found a few times. V gene TRBV6-2 or TRBV6-3 combines with J gene TRBJ2-1; 11 nucleotides line up with TRBD2. Germline V gene lookup returns CDR1 MNHEY and CDR2 SVGEGT. Losses at the gene ends were 6 bases for V and 8 bases for J; bases not matched to a gene: 3. CDR3 length: 13 amino acids. CDR3 residues: CASRTSGIDEQFF. The CDR3 coding sequence is TGTGCCAGCAGGACTAGCGGGATAGATGAGCAGTTCTTC.

V gene TRBV24-1 combines with J gene TRBJ2-3, with 10 positions matching TRBD1. The CDR3 extends over 16 amino acids. V lost 4 bases to trimming and J lost 0 bases; unmatched junction nucleotides: 3. Germline loops: CDR1 KGHDR, CDR2 SFDVKD. The CDR3 sequence: CATSERDRGSTDTQYF. The DNA for the CDR3 is TGTGCCACCAGTGAGCGGGACAGGGGAAGCACAGATACGCAGTATTTT.

This clonotype has a handful of counts. The chain recombines TRBV7-2 with TRBJ2-1; no clear D gene. The CDR3 consists of 16 residues. Germline CDR1 is SGHTA and CDR2 is FQGNSA. V gave up 1 base and J gave up 0 bases, with 10 bases separating them. For the CDR3, the DNA is TGTGCCAGCAGCTTAGTATCGAGGAGCTCCTACAATGAGCAGTTCTTC. Translation gives CASSLVSRSSYNEQFF. Using reference TRBV7-2 and TRBJ2-1 for the parts outside the CDR3, the full variable domain is GAGVSQSPSNKVTEKGKDVELRCDPISGHTALYWYRQSLGQGLEFLIYFQGNSAPDKSGLPSDRFSAERTGGSVSTLTIQRTQQEDSAVYLCASSLVSRSSYNEQFFGPGTRLTVL.

This clonotype was counted many times. The chain combines TRBV20-1 with TRBJ2-3, with D perhaps being TRBD1 or TRBD2 (5 bases each). Germline lookup yields CDR1 DFQATT and CDR2 SNEGSKA (reference sequence). V lost 6 bases and J lost 0, with 22 bases in between. The CDR3 consists of 17 residues. The CDR3 is CSAIRGEWWESTDTQYF. The CDR3 DNA reads TGCAGTGCCATAAGAGGGGAATGGTGGGAGAGCACAGATACGCAGTATTTT.

A few counts support this clonotype. This chain joins TRBV5-1 and TRBJ2-7; TRBD1 matches at 8 bases. The CDR3 consists of 15 residues. V lost 7 bases to trimming and J lost 3 bases; unmatched junction nucleotides: 12. Germline V gene data show CDR1 as SGHRS and CDR2 as YFSETQ. The CDR3 spells CASRASDRVFYEQYF. The CDR3 DNA reads as TGCGCCAGCCGAGCCTCGGACAGGGTCTTCTACGAGCAGTACTTC. Full variable domain (rest looked up from reference TRBV5-1 and TRBJ2-7): KAGVTQTPRYLIKTRGQQVTLSCSPISGHRSVSWYQQTPGQGLQFLFEYFSETQRNKGNFPGRFSGRQFSNSRSEMNVSTLELGDSALYLCASRASDRVFYEQYFGPGTRLTVT.

This clonotype has more than one count but fewer than ten. The chain couples TRBV19 to TRBJ1-5, with TRBD1 matching over 7 bases. The V segment lost 4 bases and the J segment 2 bases; nucleotides outside the gene matches: 17. CDR3 size: 19 residues. CDR1 LNHDA and CDR2 SQIVND come from the germline V gene (reference sequence). The CDR3 sequence is CASSTKGPNRGMGNQPQHF. In DNA, the CDR3 is TGTGCCAGTAGTACAAAGGGGCCGAACAGGGGAATGGGCAATCAGCCCCAGCATTTT.

This chain uses TRBV6-1 with TRBJ1-4, with 8 bases fitting TRBD1. Germline CDR1 is MNHNS and CDR2 is SASEGT. V lost 7 bases, J lost 8 bases, and 6 bases stayed unmatched. This CDR3 spans 13 amino acids. The CDR3 DNA follows: TGTGCCAGCACTCGGACAGGGAGCGAAAAACTGTTTTTT. Its translation is CASTRTGSEKLFF.

This clonotype was observed a few times. This chain joins TRBV28 and TRBJ2-7; TRBD2 matches at 8 bases. Germline values: CDR1 MDHEN, CDR2 SYDVKM. CDR3 length equals 15 residues. With 11 bases clipped from V and 0 bases from J, the junction kept 12 bases outside the gene matches. CDR3 protein: CASNPGTSSSYEQYF. In nucleotides, the CDR3 is TGTGCCTCCAACCCCGGGACTAGTTCCTCCTACGAGCAGTACTTC.

The chain combines TRBV30 with TRBJ1-4; weak D call: TRBD1 (5 bases). The CDR3 has 16 amino acids. V lost 3 bases and J 8 bases, leaving 22 bases between the germline ends. CDR1 and CDR2 (germline): GTSNPN, SVGIG (reference sequence). In DNA, the CDR3 is TGTGCCTGGAGGAGGGCAGGGTTGATGGCGAGGGAAAAACTGTTTTTT. It is translated as CAWRRAGLMAREKLFF.

This clonotype was seen at least ten times. The V gene is TRBV12-3 or TRBV12-4, the J gene TRBJ2-1, with D unresolved. The CDR3 has 14 residues. The V gene lost 0 bases and the J gene lost 1 base, with 4 bases spanning the gap. In nucleotides, the CDR3 is TGTGCCAGCAGTTTAGCGGATTCCTACAATGAGCAGTTCTTC. As protein: CASSLADSYNEQFF.

This clonotype was counted only a few times. This may arise from a read error, as a much more abundant clone is one base away. The V gene is TRBV30, the J gene TRBJ1-1, with D perhaps TRBD1 (5 bases). From germline, CDR1 is GTSNPN and CDR2 SVGIG (reference sequence). The V and J ends lost 3 bases and 10 bases respectively, with 21 bases between them. This CDR3 is built from 14 residues. This CDR3 is CAWRKGSLTPGAFF. As DNA, the CDR3 is TGTGCCTGGAGGAAGGGGTCCTTAACGCCTGGAGCTTTCTTT.

This clonotype has just one count. A single base separates this from a much larger clone, so it may be a read error. This chain links TRBV2 with TRBJ2-7; 14 bases agree with TRBD2. Germline V gives CDR1 SNHLY, CDR2 FYNNEI. CDR3 length: 15 amino acids. CDR3: CVSTGTSGSSHEQYF. CDR3 nucleotide sequence: TGTGTCAGTACCGGGACTAGCGGGAGCTCCCACGAGCAGTACTTC.

The chain uses TRBV25-1 and TRBJ2-7; 7 bases line up with TRBD2. Germline lookup yields CDR1 MGHDK and CDR2 SYGVNS. Trimming cost V 5 bases and J 5 bases; bases outside gene matches: 12. The CDR3 is 15 residues long. The CDR3, as DNA: TGTGCCAGCAGTTCGGTCGAGGGGACTACCAACGAGCAGTACTTC. Its translation is CASSSVEGTTNEQYF.

This clonotype was seen many times. CDR3: CASSPDGGNSGNTIYF. CDR3 in DNA: TGTGCCAGCAGCCCAGACGGTGGGAACTCTGGAAACACCATATATTTT. The genes are TRBV11-3 and TRBJ1-3; unclear D gene. This CDR3 has 16 amino acids. V lost 5 bases, J lost 0 bases, and 14 bases lay in between. Germline loops: CDR1 SGHNT, CDR2 YENEEA. Looking up the rest from reference TRBV11-3 and TRBJ1-3 gives the full variable domain: EAGVVQSPRYKIIEKKQPVAFWCNPISGHNTLYWYLQNLGQGPELLIRYENEEAVDDSQLPKDRFSAERLKGVDSTLKIQPAELGDSAVYLCASSPDGGNSGNTIYFGEGSWLTVV.

This clonotype was counted at least ten times. CDR3 region: CASSGSRAGNQPQHF. The CDR3 DNA reads as TGTGCCAGCAGTGGATCCAGGGCGGGCAATCAGCCCCAGCATTTT. The chain combines TRBV2 with TRBJ1-5; TRBD1 might be the D (5 bases). This CDR3 region has 15 residues. From germline, CDR1 is SNHLY and CDR2 FYNNEI. Trimming stripped 4 bases from V and 2 bases from J, with 12 bases between.

This clonotype was counted between two and nine times. The chain joins TRBV6-1 to TRBJ2-5, with D uncertain. The V end was cut by 5 bases, the J end by 4 bases, with 14 bases between. Looked up from germline, CDR1 is MNHNS and CDR2 is SASEGT. The CDR3 is 14 residues long. The CDR3 DNA reads as TGTGCCAGCAGTCCCCTCGCCGCCCCAGAGACCCAGTACTTC. Amino acids: CASSPLAAPETQYF.

Ten or more counts support this clonotype. J is TRBJ2-1 and V is TRBV11-2; no clear D. Germline V gives CDR1 SGHAT, CDR2 FQNNGV. Trimming removed 0 bases at V and 4 bases at J, with 10 bases between. CDR3 length equals 15 residues. The CDR3 sequence is CASSLEATYYNEQFF. As DNA, the CDR3 is TGTGCCAGCAGCTTAGAGGCTACCTATTACAATGAGCAGTTCTTC.

As to this clonotype: It may be a read error: a sequence one base away is much more abundant. The chain recombines TRBV3-1 with TRBJ2-1, with D uncertain. Trimming removed 6 bases from V and 2 bases from J, with 17 bases in between. The germline V gene encodes CDR1 LGHDT and CDR2 YNNKEL (reference sequence). The CDR3 length is 16 residues. The CDR3 reads CASRHSLTATYNEQFF. The CDR3 region has the DNA TGTGCCAGCAGGCATTCGCTGACCGCTACCTACAATGAGCAGTTCTTC.

Many counts were recorded for this clonotype. CDR3 residues: CSSRGTDTQYF. DNA for the CDR3: TGCAGTTCCCGTGGCACAGATACGCAGTATTTT. The V and J genes are TRBV20-1 and TRBJ2-3; D gene unclear. The germline gives CDR1 DFQATT, CDR2 SNEGSKA (reference sequence). V was clipped by 8 bases and J by 1 base, with 7 bases between them. This CDR3 is built from 11 residues.

This clonotype was seen at least ten times. The chain has TRBV11-2 and TRBJ2-3, with D maybe TRBD2 (6 bases). This CDR3 contains 15 residues. Germline V gene sequence: CDR1 SGHAT, CDR2 FQNNGV. V lost 4 bases and J 7 bases, leaving 18 bases between the germline ends. CDR3 nucleotides: TGTGCCAGCAGCTCAAGGGACTCCCTCACGCATACGCAGTATTTT. This translates into CASSSRDSLTHTQYF. Drawing the rest from reference TRBV11-2 and TRBJ2-3, the complete variable domain is EAGVAQSPRYKIIEKRQSVAFWCNPISGHATLYWYQQILGQGPKLLIQFQNNGVVDDSQLPKDRFSAERLKGVDSTLKIQPAKLEDSAVYLCASSSRDSLTHTQYFGPGTRLTVL.

This clonotype was found many times. V is TRBV2 and J is TRBJ2-7; TRBD2 matches at 8 bases. With V trimmed by 4 bases and J by 1 base, 6 bases remained unmatched. The CDR3 covers 15 residues. Germline values: CDR1 SNHLY, CDR2 FYNNEI. CDR3 region: CASSVLAVGSYEQYF. In DNA, the CDR3 is TGTGCCAGCAGTGTACTAGCGGTGGGGTCCTACGAGCAGTACTTC.

CDR3 in DNA: TGTGCCAGCAGTTTAGAGTTTTTGGATGAGCAGTTCTTC. Translation gives CASSLEFLDEQFF. The chain recombines TRBV28 with TRBJ2-1; D remains unclear. CDR3 length: 13 residues. The V end was cut by 2 bases, the J end by 8 bases, with 10 bases between. Germline V gene lookup returns CDR1 MDHEN and CDR2 SYDVKM.